This is a list of T cell receptor beta chains from one sample in a study of Ad26.COV2.S vaccination and SARS-CoV-2 variants. Profiled with immunoSEQ multiplex PCR; TCRdb holds only in-frame clones, not every one. The table lists around 300,000 clones, roughly 90% of them singletons. The sequencing here drew on peripheral blood, taken in a trial of Ad26.COV2.S vaccine versus placebo. These receptors were obtained from a person aged 18-65 years who received the Ad26.COV2.S COVID-19 vaccine or a placebo. Both conserved end residues are part of each CDR3. Each record gives: D gene, clone size, J gene, V gene, CDR3 protein, CDR3 DNA. D genes are given only for firm matches. Size tells how often a clone was seen (once, few, many) or the class of an expanded clone, and some rows leave it out.

D gene: TRBD2; clone size: once; J gene: TRBJ2-1; V gene: TRBV19; CDR3 protein: CASSIDLAGGTLYNEQFF; CDR3 DNA: TGTGCCAGTAGTATAGATCTGGCGGGGGGCACCCTATACAATGAGCAGTTCTTC
D gene: .; clone size: .; J gene: TRBJ1-4; V gene: TRBV30; CDR3 protein: CAWNPGATNEKLFF; CDR3 DNA: TGTGCCTGGAATCCGGGGGCAACTAATGAAAAACTGTTTTTT
D gene: .; clone size: .; J gene: TRBJ1-1; V gene: TRBV7-2; CDR3 protein: CASSLVGAGTEAFF; CDR3 DNA: TGTGCCAGCAGCTTAGTCGGCGCGGGCACTGAAGCTTTCTTT
D gene: TRBD2; clone size: few; J gene: TRBJ2-5; V gene: TRBV27; CDR3 protein: CASRPGLTYQETQYF; CDR3 DNA: TGTGCCAGCCGGCCGGGACTAACGTACCAAGAGACCCAGTACTTC
D gene: .; clone size: .; J gene: TRBJ2-1; V gene: TRBV11-2; CDR3 protein: CASSHPSLVAHNEQFF; CDR3 DNA: TGTGCCAGCAGCCACCCGTCTCTGGTCGCACACAATGAGCAGTTCTTC
D gene: TRBD2; clone size: .; J gene: TRBJ2-1; V gene: TRBV5-6; CDR3 protein: CASRLGLAPTGEQFF; CDR3 DNA: TGTGCCAGCAGACTAGGACTAGCCCCTACGGGTGAGCAGTTCTTC
D gene: TRBD1; clone size: .; J gene: TRBJ1-5; V gene: TRBV6-2/TRBV6-3; CDR3 protein: CASSPTWTGGIQPQHF; CDR3 DNA: TGTGCCAGCAGCCCCACCTGGACAGGGGGCATTCAGCCCCAGCATTTT
D gene: .; clone size: .; J gene: TRBJ2-5; V gene: TRBV27; CDR3 protein: CASSLFTGGPQETQYF; CDR3 DNA: TGTGCCAGCAGTTTATTTACGGGGGGCCCACAAGAGACCCAGTACTTC
D gene: TRBD2; clone size: once; J gene: TRBJ2-7; V gene: TRBV19; CDR3 protein: CASSMRGALSYEQYF; CDR3 DNA: TGTGCCAGTAGTATGCGGGGGGCCCTCTCCTACGAGCAGTACTTC
D gene: TRBD1; clone size: .; J gene: TRBJ1-5; V gene: TRBV18; CDR3 protein: CASSKRGRQGGSQPQHF; CDR3 DNA: TGTGCCAGCTCCAAGCGCGGAAGACAGGGAGGGTCTCAGCCCCAGCATTTT
D gene: TRBD1; clone size: .; J gene: TRBJ2-2; V gene: TRBV19; CDR3 protein: CASCTGQGAGCYTGELFF; CDR3 DNA: TGTGCCAGTTGTACGGGACAGGGTGCGGGTTGTTACACCGGGGAGCTGTTTTTT
D gene: .; clone size: .; J gene: TRBJ2-7; V gene: TRBV10-3; CDR3 protein: CAIGNTNPYEQYF; CDR3 DNA: TGTGCCATCGGCAACACGAATCCCTACGAGCAGTACTTC
D gene: .; clone size: once; J gene: TRBJ2-7; V gene: TRBV19; CDR3 protein: CASSILGSGDPYEQYF; CDR3 DNA: TGTGCCAGTAGTATACTGGGGTCAGGGGACCCCTACGAGCAGTACTTC
D gene: TRBD1; clone size: few; J gene: TRBJ1-1; V gene: TRBV4-2; CDR3 protein: CASSQGDSMNTEAFF; CDR3 DNA: TGTGCCAGCAGTCAAGGGGACAGCATGAACACTGAAGCTTTCTTT
D gene: .; clone size: .; J gene: TRBJ1-5; V gene: TRBV18; CDR3 protein: CASSPQRSGTNNQPQHF; CDR3 DNA: TGTGCCAGCTCACCACAGAGGTCCGGGACAAACAATCAGCCCCAGCATTTT
D gene: .; clone size: .; J gene: TRBJ2-7; V gene: TRBV5-4; CDR3 protein: CASSLAYGYEQYF; CDR3 DNA: TGTGCCAGCAGCTTGGCCTATGGCTACGAGCAGTACTTC
D gene: .; clone size: .; J gene: TRBJ2-7; V gene: TRBV27; CDR3 protein: CASKQEGYQEQYF; CDR3 DNA: TGTGCCAGCAAACAAGAGGGGTATCAGGAGCAGTACTTC
D gene: .; clone size: .; J gene: TRBJ1-5; V gene: TRBV3-1/TRBV3-2; CDR3 protein: CASSLTSPRERNQPQHF; CDR3 DNA: TGTGCCAGCAGCCTGACTAGCCCCAGGGAGAGGAATCAGCCCCAGCATTTT
D gene: .; clone size: .; J gene: TRBJ2-2; V gene: TRBV4-1; CDR3 protein: CASSHPLGGTTGELFF; CDR3 DNA: TGCGCCAGCAGCCACCCTCTGGGGGGCACCACCGGGGAGCTGTTTTTT
D gene: .; clone size: .; J gene: TRBJ1-2; V gene: TRBV2; CDR3 protein: CASSGAGMAYGYTF; CDR3 DNA: TGTGCCAGCAGTGGGGCAGGGATGGCCTATGGCTACACCTTC
D gene: TRBD1; clone size: .; J gene: TRBJ1-2; V gene: TRBV27; CDR3 protein: CASSLQTPLTGPNYGYTF; CDR3 DNA: TGTGCCAGCAGTCTCCAAACACCTTTGACAGGGCCTAACTATGGCTACACCTTC
D gene: .; clone size: .; J gene: TRBJ1-4; V gene: TRBV15; CDR3 protein: CATSRGGQGNEKLFF; CDR3 DNA: TGTGCCACCAGCAGAGGGGGGCAGGGGAATGAAAAACTGTTTTTT
D gene: .; clone size: .; J gene: TRBJ1-2; V gene: TRBV28; CDR3 protein: CASSFIDSNYGYTF; CDR3 DNA: TGTGCCAGCAGTTTTATAGACAGTAATTATGGCTACACCTTC
D gene: TRBD1; clone size: .; J gene: TRBJ2-7; V gene: TRBV5-1; CDR3 protein: CASSSMGTGNYEQYF; CDR3 DNA: TGCGCCAGCAGCTCGATGGGGACAGGGAACTACGAGCAGTACTTC
D gene: .; clone size: .; J gene: TRBJ1-1; V gene: TRBV18; CDR3 protein: CASSPPTDRGKAFF; CDR3 DNA: TGTGCCAGCTCACCCCCAACCGACAGAGGAAAAGCTTTCTTT
D gene: .; clone size: .; J gene: TRBJ2-1; V gene: TRBV13; CDR3 protein: CASSLRSLSYNEQFF; CDR3 DNA: TGTGCCAGCAGCTTACGGTCCCTTTCCTACAATGAGCAGTTCTTC
D gene: TRBD1; clone size: once; J gene: TRBJ1-2; V gene: TRBV2; CDR3 protein: CASARGQRNYGYTF; CDR3 DNA: TGTGCCAGCGCCAGGGGACAGAGAAACTATGGCTACACCTTC
D gene: .; clone size: .; J gene: TRBJ1-1; V gene: TRBV5-4; CDR3 protein: CASSPTPHTEAFF; CDR3 DNA: TGTGCCAGCAGCCCCACGCCTCACACTGAAGCTTTCTTT
D gene: .; clone size: once; J gene: TRBJ1-4; V gene: TRBV5-6; CDR3 protein: CASSLVGIATNEKLFF; CDR3 DNA: TGTGCCAGCAGCTTGGTAGGGATCGCAACTAATGAAAAACTGTTTTTT
D gene: .; clone size: .; J gene: TRBJ1-3; V gene: TRBV20-1; CDR3 protein: CSASGPTVSGNTIYF; CDR3 DNA: TGCAGTGCTAGTGGTCCGACAGTCTCTGGAAACACCATATATTTT
D gene: TRBD2; clone size: .; J gene: TRBJ2-3; V gene: TRBV6-5; CDR3 protein: CASRYGGAGGTDTQYF; CDR3 DNA: TGTGCCAGCAGATACGGGGGGGCCGGGGGCACAGATACGCAGTATTTT
D gene: .; clone size: .; J gene: TRBJ2-6; V gene: TRBV19; CDR3 protein: CASTSGVFASGANVLTF; CDR3 DNA: TGTGCCAGTACCTCAGGGGTTTTCGCCTCTGGGGCCAACGTCCTGACTTTC
D gene: .; clone size: .; J gene: TRBJ1-6; V gene: TRBV9; CDR3 protein: CASSVGGDSPLHF; CDR3 DNA: TGTGCCAGCAGCGTAGGAGGGGACTCACCCCTCCACTTT
D gene: .; clone size: .; J gene: TRBJ1-1; V gene: TRBV19; CDR3 protein: CASSMQVGKKGFAVRHFF; CDR3 DNA: TGTGCCAGTAGTATGCAGGTGGGGAAGAAGGGTTTCGCGGTAAGGCATTTCTTT
D gene: TRBD1; clone size: .; J gene: TRBJ1-6; V gene: TRBV19; CDR3 protein: CASSLTGDNSPLHF; CDR3 DNA: TGTGCCAGTAGCCTTACAGGGGACAATTCACCCCTCCACTTT
D gene: TRBD2; clone size: .; J gene: TRBJ2-5; V gene: TRBV3-1/TRBV3-2; CDR3 protein: CASSQGTSGLTFEETQYF; CDR3 DNA: TGTGCCAGCAGCCAAGGTACTAGCGGGTTAACCTTCGAAGAGACCCAGTACTTC
D gene: .; clone size: .; J gene: TRBJ1-1; V gene: TRBV4-1; CDR3 protein: CASSHRDLTNTEAFF; CDR3 DNA: TGCGCCAGCAGCCACCGGGACCTTACGAACACTGAAGCTTTCTTT
D gene: .; clone size: .; J gene: TRBJ1-6; V gene: TRBV6-1; CDR3 protein: CASSDLLTRDNSPLHF; CDR3 DNA: TGTGCCAGCAGTGATCTACTGACACGAGATAATTCACCCCTCCACTTT
D gene: TRBD1; clone size: few; J gene: TRBJ2-7; V gene: TRBV5-6; CDR3 protein: CASSSGTEFYEQYF; CDR3 DNA: TGTGCCAGCAGCTCCGGGACAGAGTTCTACGAGCAGTACTTC
D gene: .; clone size: .; J gene: TRBJ1-2; V gene: TRBV18; CDR3 protein: CASSPRPDSDDGYTF; CDR3 DNA: TGTGCCAGCTCACCACGGCCCGACAGCGATGATGGCTACACCTTC
D gene: TRBD1; clone size: .; J gene: TRBJ2-7; V gene: TRBV5-1; CDR3 protein: CASSFTGGRYEQYF; CDR3 DNA: TGCGCCAGCAGCTTTACAGGGGGCCGGTACGAGCAGTACTTC
D gene: .; clone size: .; J gene: TRBJ1-2; V gene: TRBV3-1/TRBV3-2; CDR3 protein: CASSQERGGGYTF; CDR3 DNA: TGTGCCAGCAGCCAAGAACGGGGGGGTGGCTACACCTTC
D gene: .; clone size: .; J gene: TRBJ2-3; V gene: TRBV15; CDR3 protein: CATSRDGRVAADTQYF; CDR3 DNA: TGTGCCACCAGCAGAGATGGGCGAGTAGCGGCAGATACGCAGTATTTT